The 11 T cell receptor beta chains reported below all come from one sample, sequenced in a study of cytomegalovirus exposure and HLA in healthy donors. The protocol was immunoSEQ multiplex PCR, while the TCRdb copy is restricted to in-frame clones and leaves out a portion. The data show roughly 200,000 clones, with about 81% seen just once and over 0.95% held by the top ten. The sequenced material came from PBMCs. These receptors all stem from a woman aged 30 to 39 in good health and CMV-seronegative.

The chain is built from TRBV5-1 and TRBJ1-4, with a possible D match to TRBD1 (5 bases). This CDR3 has 15 residues. Trimming removed 4 bases at V and 3 bases at J, with 13 bases between. Germline V lookup: CDR1 SGHRS, CDR2 YFSETQ. As DNA, the CDR3 is TGCGCCAGCAGCGGGGGGAATGTAGCTAATGAAAAACTGTTTTTT. This gives the protein CASSGGNVANEKLFF.

The chain employs TRBV10-1 and TRBJ2-4, with TRBD1 identical over 9 bases. The CDR3 is 13 residues long. Losses at the gene ends were 6 bases for V and 7 bases for J; bases not matched to a gene: 4. Germline CDR1 WNHNN, CDR2 SYGVQD (reference sequence). CDR3: CASSLGQGNIQYF. In DNA, the CDR3 is TGCGCCAGCAGCTTGGGACAGGGCAACATTCAGTACTTC.

This clone was seen just once. The V and J genes are TRBV27 and TRBJ2-7; the match to TRBD2 covers 11 bases. The germline gives CDR1 MNHEY, CDR2 SMNVEV (reference sequence). This CDR3 has 17 amino acids. V dropped 7 bases and J dropped 4; count of bases not matched to a gene: 15. The CDR3 DNA is TGTGCCAGCACCGGTATTATTGCTAGCGGGGGGCGTTACGAGCAGTACTTC. Translated: CASTGIIASGGRYEQYF.

This clone occurred a few times. The chain recombines TRBV6-5 with TRBJ1-2; TRBD1 might be the D (5 bases). The CDR3 has 16 amino acids. The germline CDR1 and CDR2 sequences are MNHEY and SVGAGI. Between the trimmed V and J ends, which lost 2 bases and 1 base, there was a span of 14 bases. CDR3 sequence: CASSYGRGRRNYGYTF. As DNA, the CDR3 is TGTGCCAGCAGTTACGGGAGGGGCAGGCGTAACTATGGCTACACCTTC.

This chain links TRBV5-1 with TRBJ1-2; 8 positions match TRBD1. The CDR3 totals 13 residues. J was trimmed by 7 bases and V by 4 bases; bases with no gene match: 6. Germline V gene lookup returns CDR1 SGHRS and CDR2 YFSETQ. CDR3 residues: CASSATGGAGYTF. DNA of the CDR3: TGCGCCAGCAGCGCAACAGGGGGAGCTGGCTACACCTTC.

This chain joins TRBV7-8 and TRBJ2-5; 10 nucleotides match TRBD1. CDR1 and CDR2 from the germline V gene are SGHVS and FQNEAQ. The CDR3 runs 16 residues. The V gene end was trimmed by 0 bases and the J gene end by 7 bases; junction bases not matched to a gene: 8. The CDR3 DNA is TGTGCCAGCAGCTTAGCTTGGACAGGGGGGAATGGGACCCAGTACTTC. Amino acid sequence: CASSLAWTGGNGTQYF.

The V call is TRBV12-5, the J call TRBJ2-1; D is ambiguous. Deletions cut 5 bases from V and 6 bases from J, with 5 bases between. Germline V gene lookup returns CDR1 LGHNT and CDR2 FRNRAP. CDR3 length: 11 residues. DNA for the CDR3: TGTGCTAGTGGTCGTCTCAATGAGCAGTTCTTC. This encodes CASGRLNEQFF.

The chain joins TRBV29-1 to TRBJ1-1, with D unclear. The CDR3 is made up of 13 amino acids. V was clipped by 5 bases and J by 0 bases, with 10 bases between them. Per the germline V gene, CDR1 is SQVTM and CDR2 is ANQGSEA. CDR3 in amino acids: CSVLGQLNTEAFF. The CDR3 DNA is TGCAGCGTTCTTGGGCAGTTGAACACTGAAGCTTTCTTT.

The chain has TRBV5-1 and TRBJ1-4; 7 bases agree with TRBD1. This CDR3 spans 15 amino acids. Per the germline V gene, CDR1 is SGHRS and CDR2 is YFSETQ. V lost 1 base to trimming and J lost 3 bases; unmatched junction nucleotides: 3. The CDR3 nucleotides read TGCGCCAGCAGCTTGCTGGGACAGTCTAATGAAAAACTGTTTTTT. Translated: CASSLLGQSNEKLFF.

This clone was recorded a few times. V gene TRBV27 combines with J gene TRBJ2-7, with 10 bases that match TRBD2. Germline lookup yields CDR1 MNHEY and CDR2 SMNVEV (reference sequence). The CDR3 is 14 amino acids. V lost 5 bases and J lost 6; bases outside the gene matches: 7. This chain's CDR3 is CASSEWTSGFEQYF. DNA for the CDR3: TGTGCCAGCAGTGAGTGGACTAGCGGATTCGAGCAGTACTTC.

The chain links TRBV21-1 to TRBJ2-7; TRBD2, as called in the table, went unchecked against the DNA. TRBV21-1 is given as a pseudogene. This CDR3 is 11 amino acids long. The CDR3 DNA sequence: TGTGCCAGCACGGGGTTCTACGAGCAGTACTTC. This codes for CASTGFYEQYF.